This T cell receptor beta chain derives from a study of cytomegalovirus exposure and HLA in healthy donors. The germline gives CDR1 SGDLS, CDR2 YYNGEE. V gave up 0 bases and J gave up 4 bases, with 10 bases separating them. There are 14 residues in the CDR3. Study results and caveats: Most CMV-associated TCR beta chains were later found to appear HLA-restricted. An analysis done earlier found most TCR beta V segments productive about 87% or about 30% of the time. TCR association rates varied by HLA locus in a later analysis, with DRB1 highest and HLA-C lowest. HLA allele associations emerged for about 18,000 TCR beta sequences in a later analysis, at 0.05 false discovery rate.

Turning to this clone: Its antigen remains unknown.

In the PCR, 60 Vbeta and 13 Jbeta primers were used. Generated by immunoSEQ multiplex PCR, the TCRdb table keeps only in-frame clones and is missing some. The data show roughly 190,000 clones, 80% to 85% seen once. The sample comprised PBMCs. The chain recombines TRBV9 with TRBJ1-1; no reliable D call. The receptor comes from a woman under 30 in good health and CMV-seronegative. CDR3 residues: CASSVVPGSTEAFF. The DNA of the CDR3 is TGTGCCAGCAGCGTAGTTCCGGGTAGCACTGAAGCTTTCTTT.